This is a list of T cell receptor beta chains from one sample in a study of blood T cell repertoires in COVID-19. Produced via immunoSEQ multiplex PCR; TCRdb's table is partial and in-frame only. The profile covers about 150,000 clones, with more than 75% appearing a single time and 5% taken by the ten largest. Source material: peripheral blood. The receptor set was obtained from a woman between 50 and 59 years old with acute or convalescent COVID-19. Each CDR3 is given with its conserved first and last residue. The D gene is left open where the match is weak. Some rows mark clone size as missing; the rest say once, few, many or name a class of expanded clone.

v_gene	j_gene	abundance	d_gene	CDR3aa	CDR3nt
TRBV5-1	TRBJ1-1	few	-	CASSSTRQNEAFF	TGCGCCAGCAGCTCTACCAGACAGAATGAAGCTTTCTTT
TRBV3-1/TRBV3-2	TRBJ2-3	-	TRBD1	CASSQETGGTDTQYF	TGTGCCAGCAGCCAAGAGACAGGGGGCACAGATACGCAGTATTTT
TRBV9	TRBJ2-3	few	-	CASSVGATTDTQYF	TGTGCCAGCAGCGTAGGGGCCACCACAGATACGCAGTATTTT
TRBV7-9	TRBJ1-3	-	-	CASSPPQGSGNTIYF	TGTGCCAGCAGCCCACCACAGGGCTCTGGAAACACCATATATTTT
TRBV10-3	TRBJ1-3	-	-	CAIQTESSGNTIYF	TGTGCCATCCAGACGGAGAGCTCTGGAAACACCATATATTTT
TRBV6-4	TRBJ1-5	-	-	CASSATISQPQHF	TGTGCCAGCAGTGCTACCATTTCCCAGCCCCAGCATTTT
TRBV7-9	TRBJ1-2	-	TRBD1	CASSLAQDRSGYTF	TGTGCCAGCAGCTTAGCGCAGGACAGGTCGGGCTACACCTTC
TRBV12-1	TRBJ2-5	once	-	CASSFDVGGQGFQETQYF	TGTGCCAGCAGCTTTGATGTAGGCGGACAGGGGTTCCAAGAGACCCAGTACTTC
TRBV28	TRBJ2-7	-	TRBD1	CASRHEGQTYEQYF	TGTGCCAGCAGACACGAGGGACAGACCTACGAGCAGTACTTC
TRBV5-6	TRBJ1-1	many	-	CASSLVRGKTEAFF	TGTGCCAGCAGCTTGGTACGGGGAAAGACTGAAGCTTTCTTT
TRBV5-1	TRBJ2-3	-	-	CASSLGRGGADTQYF	TGCGCCAGCAGCTTGGGCAGGGGAGGGGCAGATACGCAGTATTTT
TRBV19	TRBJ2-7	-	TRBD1	CASSPGQGAFEQYF	TGTGCCAGTAGCCCGGGACAGGGGGCGTTCGAGCAGTACTTC
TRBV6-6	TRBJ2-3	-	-	CASSWGPTDTQYF	TGTGCCAGCAGTTGGGGGCCGACAGATACGCAGTATTTT
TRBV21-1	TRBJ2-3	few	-	CASGRTGTGGTNCTDTQYF	TGTGCCAGCGGTAGGACTGGGACAGGGGGGACTAACTGCACAGATACGCAGTATTTT
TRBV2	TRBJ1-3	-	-	CISGVGNTIYF	TGTATCTCAGGGGTTGGAAACACCATATATTTT
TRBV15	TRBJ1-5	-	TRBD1	CATSRGTGGPYSNQPQHF	TGTGCCACCAGCAGAGGGACAGGAGGTCCCTATAGCAATCAGCCCCAGCATTTT
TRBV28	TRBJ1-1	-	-	CASRHTFPEGEAFF	TGTGCCAGCAGACACACCTTTCCTGAGGGTGAAGCTTTCTTT
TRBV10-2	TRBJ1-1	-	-	CASQRDTEAFF	TGCGCCAGCCAACGGGACACTGAAGCTTTCTTT
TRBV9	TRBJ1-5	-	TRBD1	CASSPRGDSGNQPQHF	TGTGCCAGCAGCCCCAGGGGGGATTCAGGCAATCAGCCCCAGCATTTT
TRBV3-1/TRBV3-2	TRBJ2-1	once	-	CASSQDPRNNEQFF	TGTGCCAGCAGCCAAGATCCCAGGAACAATGAGCAGTTCTTC
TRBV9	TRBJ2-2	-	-	CASNWAGNTGELFF	TGTGCCAGCAATTGGGCGGGAAACACCGGGGAGCTGTTTTTT
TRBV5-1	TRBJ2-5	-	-	CASSLGAGQGQETQYF	TGCGCCAGCAGCTTGGGAGCAGGGCAGGGGCAAGAGACCCAGTACTTC
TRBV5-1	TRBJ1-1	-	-	CASSQGPNTEAFF	TGCGCCAGCAGCCAGGGCCCAAACACTGAAGCTTTCTTT
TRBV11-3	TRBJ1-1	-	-	CASSQDSGGTEAFF	TGTGCCAGCAGCCAAGACTCCGGGGGCACTGAAGCTTTCTTT
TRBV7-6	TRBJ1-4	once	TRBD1	CASAVGTGEINEKLFF	TGTGCCAGCGCCGTGGGGACAGGGGAGATTAATGAAAAACTGTTTTTT
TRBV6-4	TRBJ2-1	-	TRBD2	CASSATSGGGDEQFF	TGTGCCAGCAGCGCAACTAGCGGGGGTGGCGATGAGCAGTTCTTC
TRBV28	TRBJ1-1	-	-	CASSPIHQAEAFF	TGTGCCAGCAGCCCGATTCATCAGGCTGAAGCTTTCTTT
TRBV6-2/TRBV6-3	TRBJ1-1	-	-	CASSYYEEAFF	TGTGCCAGCAGTTACTATGAGGAAGCTTTCTTT
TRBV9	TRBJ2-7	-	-	CASSVETTSYEQYF	TGTGCCAGCAGCGTAGAAACTACCTCCTACGAGCAGTACTTC
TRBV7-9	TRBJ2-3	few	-	CASRGQSSTDTQYF	TGTGCCAGCAGGGGACAATCTAGCACAGATACGCAGTATTTT
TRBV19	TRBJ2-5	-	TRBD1	CASSIGFGDRRQYF	TGTGCCAGTAGTATAGGATTCGGGGACAGGAGGCAGTACTTC
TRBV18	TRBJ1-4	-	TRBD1	CASSPPTGGEKLFF	TGTGCCAGCTCACCCCCCACAGGGGGCGAAAAACTGTTTTTT
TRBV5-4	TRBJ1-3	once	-	CASLPLEGNTIYF	TGTGCCAGCCTCCCCCTGGAGGGAAACACCATATATTTT
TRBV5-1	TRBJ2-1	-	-	CASSLAAENEQFF	TGCGCCAGCAGCTTGGCCGCCGAGAATGAGCAGTTCTTC
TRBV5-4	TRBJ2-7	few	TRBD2	CASSFGGGAREQYF	TGTGCCAGCAGCTTCGGCGGGGGGGCTAGGGAGCAGTACTTC
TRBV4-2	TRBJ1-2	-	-	CASSQGDINYGYTF	TGTGCCAGCAGCCAAGGGGACATTAACTATGGCTACACCTTC
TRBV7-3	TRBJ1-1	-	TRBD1	CASSLDRDTEAFF	TGTGCCAGCAGCTTGGACAGGGATACTGAAGCTTTCTTT
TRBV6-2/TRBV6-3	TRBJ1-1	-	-	CASSLGGMNTEAFF	TGTGCCAGCAGCCTCGGGGGGATGAACACTGAAGCTTTCTTT
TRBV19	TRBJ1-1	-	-	CASSMKGDLLNTEAFF	TGTGCCAGTAGTATGAAGGGAGACCTACTTAACACTGAAGCTTTCTTT